Presented here are 2 T cell receptor beta chains from one specimen sequenced in a study of cytomegalovirus exposure and HLA in healthy donors. Assay used: immunoSEQ multiplex PCR; TCRdb lists only in-frame clones, some missing. The profile shows about 240,000 clones, 86% of them singletons. Specimen: PBMCs. The receptors here all came from a young woman in good health and CMV-seropositive.

The rearrangement links TRBV10-3 to TRBJ2-7; 7 positions match TRBD1. Trimming at V came to 2 bases and at J to 2 bases, leaving 3 bases not matched to a gene. This CDR3 region has 14 residues. Per germline, CDR1 ENHRY and CDR2 SYGVKD. The CDR3: CAISEPGQTYEQYF. The CDR3 DNA is TGTGCCATCAGTGAGCCGGGACAGACCTACGAGCAGTACTTC.

The genes are TRBV6-5 and TRBJ1-1, with a weak D call TRBD1 (5 bases). V was shortened by 4 bases and J by 0 bases, with 6 bases between the two germline ends. The germline V gene has CDR1 MNHEY and CDR2 SVGAGI. This CDR3 spans 13 amino acids. CDR3 residues: CASSLQVNTEAFF. CDR3 nucleotide sequence: TGTGCCAGCAGTTTACAGGTGAACACTGAAGCTTTCTTT.